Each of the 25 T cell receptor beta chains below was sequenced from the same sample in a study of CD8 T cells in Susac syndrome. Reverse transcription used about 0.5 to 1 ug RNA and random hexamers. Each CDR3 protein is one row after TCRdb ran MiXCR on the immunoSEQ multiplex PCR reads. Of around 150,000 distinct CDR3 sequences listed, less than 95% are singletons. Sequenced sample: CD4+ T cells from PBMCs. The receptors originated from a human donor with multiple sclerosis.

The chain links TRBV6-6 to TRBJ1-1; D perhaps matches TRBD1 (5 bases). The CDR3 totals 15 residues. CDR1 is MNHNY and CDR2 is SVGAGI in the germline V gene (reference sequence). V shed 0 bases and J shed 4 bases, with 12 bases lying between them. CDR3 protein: CASSYSAGSSTEAFF. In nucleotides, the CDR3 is TGTGCCAGCAGTTACTCGGCAGGGAGTTCCACTGAAGCTTTCTTT.

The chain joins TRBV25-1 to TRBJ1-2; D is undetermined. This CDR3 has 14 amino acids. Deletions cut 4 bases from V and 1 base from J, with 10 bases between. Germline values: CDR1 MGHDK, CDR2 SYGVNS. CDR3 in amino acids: CASSGSYYNYGYTF. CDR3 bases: TGTGCCAGCAGTGGCAGTTACTATAACTATGGCTACACCTTC.

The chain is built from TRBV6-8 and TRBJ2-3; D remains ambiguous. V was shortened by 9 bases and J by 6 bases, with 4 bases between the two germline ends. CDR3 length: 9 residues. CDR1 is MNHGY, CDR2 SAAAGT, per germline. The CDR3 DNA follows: TGTGCCAGACCCGATACGCAGTATTTT. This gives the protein CARPDTQYF.

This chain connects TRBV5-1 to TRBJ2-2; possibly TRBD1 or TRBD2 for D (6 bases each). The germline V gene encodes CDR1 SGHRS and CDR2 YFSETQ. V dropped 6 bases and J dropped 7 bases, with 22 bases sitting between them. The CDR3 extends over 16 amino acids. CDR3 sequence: CASKGGTQGLHGELFF. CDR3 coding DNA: TGCGCCAGCAAAGGGGGAACACAGGGACTTCACGGGGAGCTGTTTTTT.

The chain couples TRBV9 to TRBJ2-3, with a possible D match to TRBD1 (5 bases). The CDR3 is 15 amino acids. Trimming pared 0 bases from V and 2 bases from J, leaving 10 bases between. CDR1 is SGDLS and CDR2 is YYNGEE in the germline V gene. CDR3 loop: CASSVGVGVTDTQYF. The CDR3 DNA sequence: TGTGCCAGCAGCGTAGGTGTAGGGGTCACAGATACGCAGTATTTT.

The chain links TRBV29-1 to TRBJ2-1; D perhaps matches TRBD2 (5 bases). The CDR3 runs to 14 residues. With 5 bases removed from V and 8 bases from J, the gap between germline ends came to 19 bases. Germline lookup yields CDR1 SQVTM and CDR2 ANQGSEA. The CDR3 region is CSVRVRHNGDEQFF. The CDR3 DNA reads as TGCAGCGTTCGGGTGCGGCACAACGGGGATGAGCAGTTCTTC.

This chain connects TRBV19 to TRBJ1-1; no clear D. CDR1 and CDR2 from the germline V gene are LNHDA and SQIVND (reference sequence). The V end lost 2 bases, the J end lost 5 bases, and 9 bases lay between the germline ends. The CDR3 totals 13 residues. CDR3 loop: CASSIRERTEAFF. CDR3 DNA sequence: TGTGCCAGTAGTATAAGGGAACGAACTGAAGCTTTCTTT.

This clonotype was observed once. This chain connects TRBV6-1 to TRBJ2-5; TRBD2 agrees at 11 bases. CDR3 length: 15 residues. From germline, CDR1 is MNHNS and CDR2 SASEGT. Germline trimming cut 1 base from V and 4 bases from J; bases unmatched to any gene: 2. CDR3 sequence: CASSEGGLAGETQYF. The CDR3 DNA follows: TGTGCCAGCAGTGAAGGAGGACTAGCGGGAGAGACCCAGTACTTC.

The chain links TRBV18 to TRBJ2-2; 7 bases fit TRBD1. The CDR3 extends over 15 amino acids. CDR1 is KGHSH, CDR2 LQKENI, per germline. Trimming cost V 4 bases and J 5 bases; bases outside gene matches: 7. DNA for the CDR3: TGTGCCAGCTCACGCCGACAGGGTAATACCGGGGAGCTGTTTTTT. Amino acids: CASSRRQGNTGELFF.

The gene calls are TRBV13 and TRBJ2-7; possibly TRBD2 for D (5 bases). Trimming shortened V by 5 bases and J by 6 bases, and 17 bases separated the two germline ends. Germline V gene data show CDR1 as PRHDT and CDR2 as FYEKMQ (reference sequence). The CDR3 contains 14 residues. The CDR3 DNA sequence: TGTGCCAGCAGCCCCACTTGGTCGGCGGGCGAGCAGTACTTC. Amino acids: CASSPTWSAGEQYF.

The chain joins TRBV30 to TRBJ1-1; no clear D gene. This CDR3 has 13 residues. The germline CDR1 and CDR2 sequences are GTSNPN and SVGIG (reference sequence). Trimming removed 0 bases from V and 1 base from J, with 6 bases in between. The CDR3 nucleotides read TGTGCCTGGAGTGTACAAGAGAACACTGAAGCTTTCTTT. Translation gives CAWSVQENTEAFF.

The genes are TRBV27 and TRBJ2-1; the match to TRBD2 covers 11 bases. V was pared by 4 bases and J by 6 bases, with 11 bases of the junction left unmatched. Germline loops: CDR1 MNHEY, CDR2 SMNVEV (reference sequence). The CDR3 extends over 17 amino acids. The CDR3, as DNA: TGTGCCAGCAGTTCCCTAGCGGGAGGAGAAGTGGGCAATGAGCAGTTCTTC. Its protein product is CASSSLAGGEVGNEQFF.

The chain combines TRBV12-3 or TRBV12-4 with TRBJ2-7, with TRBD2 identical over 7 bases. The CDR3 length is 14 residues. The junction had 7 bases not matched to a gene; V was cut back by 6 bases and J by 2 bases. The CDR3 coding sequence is TGTGCCAGCAGCCTGGGGGAGGGGCCCTACGAGCAGTACTTC. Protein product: CASSLGEGPYEQYF.

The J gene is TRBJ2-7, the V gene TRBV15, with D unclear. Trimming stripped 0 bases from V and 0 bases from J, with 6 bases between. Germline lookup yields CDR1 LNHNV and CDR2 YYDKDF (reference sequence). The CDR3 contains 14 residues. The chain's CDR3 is CATSRDRNSYEQYF. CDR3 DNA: TGTGCCACCAGCAGAGACCGGAACTCCTACGAGCAGTACTTC.

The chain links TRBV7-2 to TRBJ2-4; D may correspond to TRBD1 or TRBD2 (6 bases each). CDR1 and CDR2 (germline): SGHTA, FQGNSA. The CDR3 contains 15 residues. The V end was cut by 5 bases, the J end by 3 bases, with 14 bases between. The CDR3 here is CASSRIQGLKNIQYF. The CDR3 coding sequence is TGTGCCAGCAGCAGGATACAGGGACTCAAAAACATTCAGTACTTC.

The DNA of the CDR3 is TGTGCCAGCAGCCGAGACAGGAATAGCAATCAGCCCCAGCATTTT. It is translated as CASSRDRNSNQPQHF. This rearrangement joins TRBV6-2 or TRBV6-3 to TRBJ1-5; possibly TRBD1 for D (6 bases). Germline CDR1 is MNHEY and CDR2 is SVGEGT. The CDR3 contains 15 residues. V was pared by 6 bases and J by 0 bases, with 12 bases between.

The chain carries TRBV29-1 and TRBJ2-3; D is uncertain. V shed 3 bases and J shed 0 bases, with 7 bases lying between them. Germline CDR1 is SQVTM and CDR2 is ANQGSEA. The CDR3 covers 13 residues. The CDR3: CSVEEHSTDTQYF. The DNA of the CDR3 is TGCAGCGTTGAGGAACATAGCACAGATACGCAGTATTTT.

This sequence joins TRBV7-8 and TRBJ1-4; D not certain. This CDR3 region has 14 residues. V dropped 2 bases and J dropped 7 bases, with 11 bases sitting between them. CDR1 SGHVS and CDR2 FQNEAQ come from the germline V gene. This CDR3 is CASSLWRDREKLFF. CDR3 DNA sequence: TGTGCCAGCAGCTTATGGAGGGATCGTGAAAAACTGTTTTTT.

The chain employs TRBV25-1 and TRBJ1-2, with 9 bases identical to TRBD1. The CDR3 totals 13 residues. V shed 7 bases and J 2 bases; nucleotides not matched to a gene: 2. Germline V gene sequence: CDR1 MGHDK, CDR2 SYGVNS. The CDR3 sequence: CASNGQGNYGYTF. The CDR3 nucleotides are TGTGCCAGCAACGGACAGGGGAACTATGGCTACACCTTC.

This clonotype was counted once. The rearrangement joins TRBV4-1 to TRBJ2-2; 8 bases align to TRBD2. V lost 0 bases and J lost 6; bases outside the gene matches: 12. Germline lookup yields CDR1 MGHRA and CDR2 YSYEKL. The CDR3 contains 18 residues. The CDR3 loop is CASSQDPFSGSLAGELFF. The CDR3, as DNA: TGCGCCAGCAGCCAAGACCCCTTCAGCGGGAGTCTGGCCGGGGAGCTGTTTTTT.

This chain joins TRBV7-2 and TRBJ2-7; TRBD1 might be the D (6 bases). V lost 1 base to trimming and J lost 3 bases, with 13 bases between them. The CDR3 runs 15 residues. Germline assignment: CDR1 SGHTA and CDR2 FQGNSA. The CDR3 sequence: CASSLVFRGRYEQYF. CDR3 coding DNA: TGTGCCAGCAGCTTAGTGTTCAGGGGCCGCTACGAGCAGTACTTC.

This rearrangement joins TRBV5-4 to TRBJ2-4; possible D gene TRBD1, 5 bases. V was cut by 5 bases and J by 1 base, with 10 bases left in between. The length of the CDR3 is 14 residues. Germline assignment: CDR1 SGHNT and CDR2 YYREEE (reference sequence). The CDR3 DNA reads TGTGCCAGCAGTGGGGCAGGCGCCAAAAACATTCAGTACTTC. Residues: CASSGAGAKNIQYF.

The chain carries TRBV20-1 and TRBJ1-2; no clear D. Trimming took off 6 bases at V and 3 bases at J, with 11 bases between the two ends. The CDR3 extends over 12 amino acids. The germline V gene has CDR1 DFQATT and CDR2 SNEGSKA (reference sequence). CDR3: CSAAEGDYGYTF. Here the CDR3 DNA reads TGCAGTGCCGCCGAGGGCGACTATGGCTACACCTTC.

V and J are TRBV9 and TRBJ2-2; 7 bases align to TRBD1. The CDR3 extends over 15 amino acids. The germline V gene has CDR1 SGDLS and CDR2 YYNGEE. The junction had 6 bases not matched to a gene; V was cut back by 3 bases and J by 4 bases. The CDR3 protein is CASSEMDRSTGELFF. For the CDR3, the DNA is TGTGCCAGCAGCGAAATGGACAGGTCCACCGGGGAGCTGTTTTTT. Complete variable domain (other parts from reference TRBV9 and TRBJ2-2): DSGVTQTPKHLITATGQRVTLRCSPRSGDLSVYWYQQSLDQGLQFLIQYYNGEERAKGNILERFSAQQFPDLHSELNLSSLELGDSALYFCASSEMDRSTGELFFGEGSRLTVL.

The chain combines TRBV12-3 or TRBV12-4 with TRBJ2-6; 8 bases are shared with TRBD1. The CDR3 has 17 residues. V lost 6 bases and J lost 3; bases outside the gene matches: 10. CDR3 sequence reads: CASSPRTGLIGANVLTF. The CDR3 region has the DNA TGTGCCAGCAGCCCAAGGACAGGGTTAATTGGGGCCAACGTCCTGACTTTC.